Here is one TCR beta chain with its context. The target antigen is unknown. The data are from a study of T cells after yellow fever vaccination. Findings and caveats of the study: Subsequent to the booster, the majority of primary-vaccination clones reappeared (roughly 97% CD4, 85% to 90% CD8). Some clonotypes were seen in both the CD4 and the CD8 compartments. These made up a small share and likely arose from convergent recombination. Abundant clonotypes from the bulk population could get into FACS-sorted repertoires as contaminants.

The CDR3 totals 15 residues. Germline-derived CDR1 and CDR2 are MNHEY and SMNVEV (reference sequence). Deletions cut 3 bases from V and 0 bases from J, with 9 bases between. Template-switching 5'RACE yielded the TCR cDNA; a universal primer site and UMIs were added in the process. TCRdb recomputed calls from the 5' RACE reads with MiXCR, one row per CDR3 protein. The repertoire holds a few hundred thousand distinct CDR3 sequences, 7% to 9% seen once, with 15% to 20% in the top ten. The chain recombines TRBV27 with TRBJ2-1; D is tentatively TRBD1 or TRBD2 (6 bases each). The sample was PBMCs, taken about 41 days after the first yellow fever vaccination. The clonotype originates from a man younger than 35 who received the YFV17D yellow fever vaccine. The CDR3 protein is CASSFWGASYNEQFF. As DNA, the CDR3 is TGTGCCAGCAGTTTTTGGGGGGCCTCCTACAATGAGCAGTTCTTC.